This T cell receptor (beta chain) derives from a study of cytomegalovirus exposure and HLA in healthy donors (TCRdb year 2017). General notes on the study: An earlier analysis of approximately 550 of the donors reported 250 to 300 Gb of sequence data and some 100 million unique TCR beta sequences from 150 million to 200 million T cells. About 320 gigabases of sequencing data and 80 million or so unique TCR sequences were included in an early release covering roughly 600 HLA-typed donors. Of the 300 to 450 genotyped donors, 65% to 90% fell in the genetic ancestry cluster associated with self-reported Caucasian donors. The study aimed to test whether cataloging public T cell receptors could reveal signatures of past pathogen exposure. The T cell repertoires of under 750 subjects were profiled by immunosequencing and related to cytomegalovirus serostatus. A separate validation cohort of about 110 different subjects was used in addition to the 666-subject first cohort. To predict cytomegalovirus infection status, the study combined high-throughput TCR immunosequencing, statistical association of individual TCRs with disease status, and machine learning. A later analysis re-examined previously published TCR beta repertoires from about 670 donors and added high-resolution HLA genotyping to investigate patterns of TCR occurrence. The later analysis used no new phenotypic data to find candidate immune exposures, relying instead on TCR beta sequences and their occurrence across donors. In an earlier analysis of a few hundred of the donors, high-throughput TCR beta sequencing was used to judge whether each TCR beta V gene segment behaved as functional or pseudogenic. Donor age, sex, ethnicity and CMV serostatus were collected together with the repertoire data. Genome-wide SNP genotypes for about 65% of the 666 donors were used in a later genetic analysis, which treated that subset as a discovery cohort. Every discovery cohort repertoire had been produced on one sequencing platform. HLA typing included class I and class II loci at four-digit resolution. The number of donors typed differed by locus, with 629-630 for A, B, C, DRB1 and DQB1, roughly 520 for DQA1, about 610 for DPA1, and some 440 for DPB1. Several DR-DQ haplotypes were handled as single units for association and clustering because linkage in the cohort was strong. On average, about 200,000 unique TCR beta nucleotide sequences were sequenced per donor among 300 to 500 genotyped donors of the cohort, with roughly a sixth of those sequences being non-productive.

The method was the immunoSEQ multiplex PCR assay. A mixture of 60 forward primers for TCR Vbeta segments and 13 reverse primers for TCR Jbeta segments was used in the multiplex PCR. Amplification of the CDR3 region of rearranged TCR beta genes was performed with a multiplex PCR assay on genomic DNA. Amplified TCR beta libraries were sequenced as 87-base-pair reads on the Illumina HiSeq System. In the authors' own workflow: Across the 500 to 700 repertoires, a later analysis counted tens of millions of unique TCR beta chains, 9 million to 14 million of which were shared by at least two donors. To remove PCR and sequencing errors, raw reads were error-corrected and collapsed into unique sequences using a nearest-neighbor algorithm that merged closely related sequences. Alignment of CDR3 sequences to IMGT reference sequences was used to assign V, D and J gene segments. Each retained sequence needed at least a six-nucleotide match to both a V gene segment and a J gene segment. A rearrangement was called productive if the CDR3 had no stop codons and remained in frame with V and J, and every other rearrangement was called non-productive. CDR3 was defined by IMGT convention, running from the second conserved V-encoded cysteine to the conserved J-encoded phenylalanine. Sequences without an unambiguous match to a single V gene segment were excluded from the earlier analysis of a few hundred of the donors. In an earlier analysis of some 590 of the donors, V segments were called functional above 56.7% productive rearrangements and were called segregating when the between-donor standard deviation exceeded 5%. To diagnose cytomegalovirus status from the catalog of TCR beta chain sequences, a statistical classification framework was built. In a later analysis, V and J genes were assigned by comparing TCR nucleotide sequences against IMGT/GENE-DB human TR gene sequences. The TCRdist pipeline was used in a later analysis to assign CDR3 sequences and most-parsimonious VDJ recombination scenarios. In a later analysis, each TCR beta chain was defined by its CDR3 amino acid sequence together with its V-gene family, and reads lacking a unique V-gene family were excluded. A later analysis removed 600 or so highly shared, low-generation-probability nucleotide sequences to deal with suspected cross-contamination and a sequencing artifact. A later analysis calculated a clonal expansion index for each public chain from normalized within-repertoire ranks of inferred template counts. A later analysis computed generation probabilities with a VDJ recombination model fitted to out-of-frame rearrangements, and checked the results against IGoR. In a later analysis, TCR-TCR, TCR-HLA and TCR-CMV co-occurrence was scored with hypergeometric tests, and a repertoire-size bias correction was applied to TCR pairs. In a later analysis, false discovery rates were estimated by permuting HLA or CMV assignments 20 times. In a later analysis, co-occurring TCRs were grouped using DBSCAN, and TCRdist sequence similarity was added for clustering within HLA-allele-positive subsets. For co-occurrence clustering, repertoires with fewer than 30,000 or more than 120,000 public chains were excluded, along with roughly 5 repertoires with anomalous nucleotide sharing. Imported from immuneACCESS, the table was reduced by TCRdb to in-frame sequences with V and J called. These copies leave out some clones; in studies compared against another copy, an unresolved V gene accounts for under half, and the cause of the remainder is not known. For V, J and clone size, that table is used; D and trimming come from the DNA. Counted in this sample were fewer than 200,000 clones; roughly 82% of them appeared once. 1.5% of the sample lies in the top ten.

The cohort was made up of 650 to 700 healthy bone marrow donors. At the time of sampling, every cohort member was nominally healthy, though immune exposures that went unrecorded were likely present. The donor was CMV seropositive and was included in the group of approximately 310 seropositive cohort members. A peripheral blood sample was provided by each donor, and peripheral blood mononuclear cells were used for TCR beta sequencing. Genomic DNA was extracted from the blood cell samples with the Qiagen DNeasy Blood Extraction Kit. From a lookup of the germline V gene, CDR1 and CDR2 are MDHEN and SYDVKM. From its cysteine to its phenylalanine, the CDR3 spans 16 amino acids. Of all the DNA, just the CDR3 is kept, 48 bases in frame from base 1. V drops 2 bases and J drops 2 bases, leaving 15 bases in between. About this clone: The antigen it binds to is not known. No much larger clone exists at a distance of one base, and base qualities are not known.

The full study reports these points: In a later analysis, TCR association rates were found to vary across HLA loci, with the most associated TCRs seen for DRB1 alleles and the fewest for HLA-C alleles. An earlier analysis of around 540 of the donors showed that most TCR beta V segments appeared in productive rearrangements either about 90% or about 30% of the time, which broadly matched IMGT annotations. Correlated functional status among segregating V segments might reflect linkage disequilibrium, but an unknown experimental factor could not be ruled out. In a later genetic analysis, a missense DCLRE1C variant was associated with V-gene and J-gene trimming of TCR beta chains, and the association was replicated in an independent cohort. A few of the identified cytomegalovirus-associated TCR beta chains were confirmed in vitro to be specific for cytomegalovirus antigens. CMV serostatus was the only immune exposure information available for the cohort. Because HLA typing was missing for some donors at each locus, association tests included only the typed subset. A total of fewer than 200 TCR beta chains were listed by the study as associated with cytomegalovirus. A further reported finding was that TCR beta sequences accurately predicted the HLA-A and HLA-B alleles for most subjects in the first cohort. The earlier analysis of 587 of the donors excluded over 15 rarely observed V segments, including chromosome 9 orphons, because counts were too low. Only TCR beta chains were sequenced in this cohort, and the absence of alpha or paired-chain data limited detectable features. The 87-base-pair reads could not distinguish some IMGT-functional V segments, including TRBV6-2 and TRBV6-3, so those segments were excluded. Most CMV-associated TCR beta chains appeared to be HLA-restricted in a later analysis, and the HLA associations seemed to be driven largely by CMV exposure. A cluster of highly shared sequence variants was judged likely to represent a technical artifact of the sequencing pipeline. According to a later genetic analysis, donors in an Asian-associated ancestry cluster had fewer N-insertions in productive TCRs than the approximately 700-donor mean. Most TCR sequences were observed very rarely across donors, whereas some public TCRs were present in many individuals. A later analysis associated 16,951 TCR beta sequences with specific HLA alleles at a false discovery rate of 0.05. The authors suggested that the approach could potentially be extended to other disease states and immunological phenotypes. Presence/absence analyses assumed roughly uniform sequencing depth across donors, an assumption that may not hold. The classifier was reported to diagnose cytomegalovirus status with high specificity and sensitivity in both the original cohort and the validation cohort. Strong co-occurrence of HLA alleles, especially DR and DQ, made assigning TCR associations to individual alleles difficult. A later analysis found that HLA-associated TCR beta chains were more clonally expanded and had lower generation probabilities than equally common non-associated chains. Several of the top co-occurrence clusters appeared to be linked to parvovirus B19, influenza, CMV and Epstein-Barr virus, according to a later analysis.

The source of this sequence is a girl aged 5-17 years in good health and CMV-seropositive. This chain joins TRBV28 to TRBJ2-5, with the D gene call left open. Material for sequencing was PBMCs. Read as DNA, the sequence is TGTGCCAGCAGTTTAGTGGGTAGTATGGAGCAAGAGACCCAGTACTTC. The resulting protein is CASSLVGSMEQETQYF. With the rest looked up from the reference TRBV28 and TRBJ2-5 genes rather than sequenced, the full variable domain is DVKVTQSSRYLVKRTGEKVFLECVQDMDHENMFWYRQDPGLGLRLIYFSYDVKMKEKGDIPEGYSVSREKKERFSLILESASTNQTSMYLCASSLVGSMEQETQYFGPGTRLLVL.